The 27 T cell receptor beta chains below come from one sample, sequenced in a study of blood T cell repertoires in COVID-19. The data were produced by immunoSEQ multiplex PCR, yet TCRdb's version contains in-frame clones alone and is incomplete. The table has roughly 290,000 clones, approximately 90% seen once. Sequenced sample: peripheral blood. The receptor source for this set is a man younger than 40 with acute or convalescent COVID-19.

The table lists this clone with a count of one. The chain uses TRBV5-1 and TRBJ1-1; 8 bases map to TRBD1. Germline V lookup: CDR1 SGHRS, CDR2 YFSETQ. The CDR3 length is 13 residues. The ends lost 3 bases at V and 5 bases at J; junction bases unmatched: 3. The CDR3 spells CASSSGQVTEAFF. CDR3 bases: TGCGCCAGCAGCTCGGGACAGGTTACTGAAGCTTTCTTT.

Written as DNA, the CDR3 is TGTGCCAGCAAAGCCCCGTTGAGCGGAGCACCTTGGGGGGACACTGAAGCTTTCTTT. It codes for CASKAPLSGAPWGDTEAFF. The V call is TRBV7-8, the J call TRBJ1-1, with D possibly TRBD1 on 5 matching bases. Germline assignment: CDR1 SGHVS and CDR2 FQNEAQ. Trimming took off 7 bases at V and 3 bases at J, with 30 bases between the two ends. The CDR3 has 19 amino acids.

The chain uses TRBV5-5 and TRBJ2-7; TRBD1 agrees at 9 bases. Trimming removed 2 bases from V and 3 bases from J; junction bases left unmatched: 3. The CDR3 has 14 amino acids. Germline CDR1 and CDR2: SGHKS and YYEKEE (reference sequence). As DNA, the CDR3 is TGTGCCAGCAGCTTAGGGACAGGGAACTACGAGCAGTACTTC. This translates into CASSLGTGNYEQYF.

The chain employs TRBV2 and TRBJ1-2, with 7 bases identical to TRBD1. The CDR3 covers 17 residues. Germline loops: CDR1 SNHLY, CDR2 FYNNEI. The V and J ends lost 1 base and 2 bases, in that order; junction bases with no gene match: 10. The CDR3 sequence: CASSEGGVTGRNYGYTF. The CDR3 DNA sequence: TGTGCCAGCAGTGAAGGAGGGGTGACAGGGCGGAACTATGGCTACACCTTC.

V is TRBV10-1 and J is TRBJ1-2, with a possible D match to TRBD1 (6 bases). V lost 10 bases, J lost 3 bases, and 18 bases lay in between. Germline CDR1 is WNHNN and CDR2 is SYGVQD (reference sequence). This CDR3 is 14 amino acids long. The CDR3 DNA is TGCGCCATCCAATGGGGGGGGCCGGACTATGGCTACACCTTC. This sequence encodes CAIQWGGPDYGYTF.

The V gene is TRBV29-1, the J gene TRBJ1-1; 7 bases fit TRBD1. Germline loops: CDR1 SQVTM, CDR2 ANQGSEA. CDR3 length equals 13 residues. Trimming at V came to 6 bases and at J to 7 bases, leaving 11 bases not matched to a gene. The CDR3 region has the DNA TGCAGCGTCATCGGGACAGTCCATATTGAAGCTTTCTTT. This gives the protein CSVIGTVHIEAFF.

The rearrangement uses TRBV19 and TRBJ2-5; D perhaps matches TRBD1 (5 bases). Germline V gives CDR1 LNHDA, CDR2 SQIVND (reference sequence). V was cut by 10 bases and J by 5 bases, with 14 bases left in between. CDR3 length equals 12 residues. The DNA of the CDR3 is TGTGCCACTAAAACTAAGGGGGAGACCCAGTACTTC. Translation gives CATKTKGETQYF.

V and J are TRBV28 and TRBJ1-5, with D hard to call. Germline CDR1 and CDR2: MDHEN and SYDVKM. This CDR3 is 12 amino acids long. Trimming stripped 5 bases from V and 1 base from J, with 3 bases between. In DNA, the CDR3 is TGTGCCAGCAGTCCGAGCAATCAGCCCCAGCATTTT. It codes for CASSPSNQPQHF.

This sequence joins TRBV4-1 and TRBJ1-5; 8 bases map to TRBD1. With V trimmed by 4 bases and J by 7 bases, 9 bases remained unmatched. The CDR3 consists of 15 residues. CDR1 and CDR2 from the germline V gene are MGHRA and YSYEKL. Written as DNA, the CDR3 is TGCGCCAGCAGCCCCGGACAGGGAGTAAAGCAGCCCCAGCATTTT. Encoded protein: CASSPGQGVKQPQHF.

The chain employs TRBV28 and TRBJ2-7, with a possible D match to TRBD2 (6 bases). This CDR3 is built from 15 residues. Trimming cost V 4 bases and J 1 base, with 14 bases left between them. The germline CDR1 and CDR2 sequences are MDHEN and SYDVKM. The CDR3 bases are TGTGCCAGCAGTTACGCGGGATCCAAGTCCTACGAGCAGTACTTC. Translating it yields CASSYAGSKSYEQYF.

The chain is built from TRBV7-6 and TRBJ1-1; no clear D gene. The CDR3 runs 13 residues. Trimming shortened V by 0 bases and J by 3 bases, and 5 bases separated the two germline ends. Germline assignment: CDR1 SGHVS and CDR2 FNYEAQ. CDR3 sequence (DNA): TGTGCCAGCAGCTTAGCGCAGTACACTGAAGCTTTCTTT. Residues: CASSLAQYTEAFF.

V is TRBV7-6 and J is TRBJ1-1; no firm D call. V was shortened by 5 bases and J by 5 bases, with 21 bases between the two germline ends. The CDR3 consists of 16 residues. Per the germline V gene, CDR1 is SGHVS and CDR2 is FNYEAQ. CDR3 nucleotides: TGTGCCAGCAGCCGATCTAGCTGGACGGCGAGAACTGAAGCTTTCTTT. Residues: CASSRSSWTARTEAFF.

V is TRBV9 and J is TRBJ1-2, with D perhaps TRBD1 (6 bases). V lost 0 bases and J 8 bases, leaving 17 bases between the germline ends. The germline V gene has CDR1 SGDLS and CDR2 YYNGEE. The CDR3 is 15 amino acids. The DNA of the CDR3 is TGTGCCAGCAGCGTAGAGGGGGTTGGGGCCTCAGGCTACACCTTC. As protein: CASSVEGVGASGYTF.

This sequence joins TRBV7-9 and TRBJ1-3, with D uncertain. The CDR3 has 13 amino acids. Trimming cost V 5 bases and J 8 bases, with 13 bases left between them. The germline V gene encodes CDR1 SEHNR and CDR2 FQNEAQ (reference sequence). CDR3 in amino acids: CASSPAGWDTIYF. The CDR3 nucleotides read TGTGCCAGCAGCCCGGCCGGGTGGGACACCATATATTTT.

This clone was detected once. This rearrangement joins TRBV5-6 to TRBJ2-4; no firm D call. The CDR3 has 14 residues. Germline lookup yields CDR1 SGHDT and CDR2 YYEEEE. V was clipped by 2 bases and J by 0 bases, with 6 bases between them. The CDR3 DNA reads TGTGCCAGCAGCTTAACGGTAGCCAAAAACATTCAGTACTTC. Translated: CASSLTVAKNIQYF.

The rearrangement links TRBV27 to TRBJ1-2; D gene ambiguous. The CDR3 is 13 amino acids. V lost 0 bases to trimming and J lost 7 bases, with 9 bases between them. CDR1 and CDR2 (germline): MNHEY, SMNVEV (reference sequence). The CDR3 nucleotides are TGTGCCAGCAGTTTATCGGGCTCCCTTGGCTACACCTTC. Translated: CASSLSGSLGYTF.

The chain links TRBV10-1 to TRBJ2-1; D might be TRBD2 (5 bases). The CDR3 has 15 amino acids. CDR1 and CDR2 (germline): WNHNN, SYGVQD (reference sequence). V was shortened by 2 bases and J by 7 bases, with 15 bases between the two germline ends. As DNA, the CDR3 is TGCGCCAGCAGTGAGGATCCGGGATCCCTAAATGAGCAGTTCTTC. It encodes CASSEDPGSLNEQFF.

The chain recombines TRBV19 with TRBJ2-1; 10 bases agree with TRBD2. Germline CDR1 is LNHDA and CDR2 is SQIVND (reference sequence). The CDR3 runs 16 residues. The V and J ends lost 10 bases and 7 bases, in that order; junction bases with no gene match: 16. CDR3 in amino acids: CATSGERGGSWNEQFF. As DNA, the CDR3 is TGTGCCACCTCGGGGGAGCGGGGGGGCTCGTGGAATGAGCAGTTCTTC.

CDR3 in DNA: TGTGCCAGCAGTTACGAGTTCTCCTATAATTCACCCCTCCACTTT. It codes for CASSYEFSYNSPLHF. The chain carries TRBV6-5 and TRBJ1-6, with D uncertain. The germline V gene encodes CDR1 MNHEY and CDR2 SVGAGI. The CDR3 is made up of 15 amino acids. V was trimmed by 2 bases and J by 0 bases, leaving 5 bases between them.

The rearrangement uses TRBV18 and TRBJ1-2; D might be TRBD1 (6 bases). CDR3 length: 14 residues. V was clipped by 3 bases and J by 0 bases, with 8 bases between them. Germline assignment: CDR1 KGHSH and CDR2 LQKENI. Here the CDR3 DNA reads TGTGCCAGCTCACCGGACAGTTCTAACTATGGCTACACCTTC. It translates to CASSPDSSNYGYTF.

This rearrangement joins TRBV5-1 to TRBJ2-1, with D possibly matching TRBD2 (5 bases). The V end was cut by 4 bases, the J end by 16 bases, with 18 bases between. The CDR3 runs to 12 residues. Looked up from germline, CDR1 is SGHRS and CDR2 is YFSETQ. This CDR3 is CASSTETGRVFF. The CDR3 DNA follows: TGCGCCAGCAGCACTGAAACTGGGCGGGTCTTCTTC.

To note about this clone: It is unclear where the CDR3 begins or ends on the DNA, so no DNA is shown, and the CDR3 is as TCRdb lists it. The chain joins TRBV12-5 to TRBJ1-1; the DNA was not compared with TRBD1, the D call given in the table. Per germline, CDR1 LGHNT and CDR2 FRNRAP. The length of the CDR3 is 13 amino acids, counting both ends. CDR3 protein: CASGFGNGAEAFF.

The rearrangement links TRBV3-1 (or the pseudogene TRBV3-2) to TRBJ1-6; 7 nucleotides align to TRBD1. There are 16 residues in the CDR3. The germline V gene has CDR1 LGHDT and CDR2 YNNKEL (reference sequence). Unmatched junction bases numbered 9, after V lost 4 bases and J lost 6 bases. As DNA, the CDR3 is TGTGCCAGCAGCCCCTACCCGGGACAGCCTAATTCACCCCTCCACTTT. Encoded protein: CASSPYPGQPNSPLHF.

The chain uses TRBV12-3 or TRBV12-4 and TRBJ1-5; D might be TRBD1 (5 bases). The CDR3 is made up of 13 amino acids. V was pared by 3 bases and J by 6 bases, with 9 bases between. As DNA, the CDR3 is TGTGCCAGCAGTTTTCGGGGGACTCAGCCCCAGCATTTT. Its translation: CASSFRGTQPQHF.

This chain links TRBV7-9 with TRBJ2-5; 8 bases fit TRBD2. CDR3 size: 12 residues. Germline V lookup: CDR1 SEHNR, CDR2 FQNEAQ (reference sequence). V lost 11 bases to trimming and J lost 2 bases; unmatched junction nucleotides: 4. CDR3 sequence (DNA): TGTGCCTCTAAGCGGGGGCAAGAGACCCAGTACTTC. Translated, it gives CASKRGQETQYF. The whole variable domain, filled in from reference TRBV7-9 and TRBJ2-5, reads DTGVSQNPRHKITKRGQNVTFRCDPISEHNRLYWYRQTLGQGPEFLTYFQNEAQLEKSRLLSDRFSAERPKGSFSTLEIQRTEQGDSAMYLCASKRGQETQYFGPGTRLLVL.

This chain connects TRBV5-1 to TRBJ1-4, with D perhaps TRBD1 (6 bases). The CDR3 is 16 amino acids. CDR1 and CDR2 (germline): SGHRS, YFSETQ. The ends were cut back, 0 bases at V and 7 bases at J, with 16 bases in the middle. CDR3 DNA: TGCGCCAGCAGCTTGGCCTCGCGGGGGCGGGGTGAAAAACTGTTTTTT. It encodes CASSLASRGRGEKLFF.

This clone was observed a handful of times. For the CDR3, the DNA is TGTGCCAGCAGCTTGCCTAGCGGGGGGGCTGAGCAGTTCTTC. Residues: CASSLPSGGAEQFF. The rearrangement links TRBV4-2 to TRBJ2-1; 12 nucleotides align to TRBD2. Trimming cost V 5 bases and J 9 bases; bases outside gene matches: 5. Germline CDR1 and CDR2: LGHNA and YNFKEQ. The CDR3 consists of 14 residues.